This T cell receptor beta chain originates from a study of shared clonotypes between healthy human individuals. Turning to the study itself: Each donor's CD8 memory used one plate, CD8 naive two, each CD4 subset three.

The naive CD8 population came from CD45RO-negative cells selected for CCR7, without terminally differentiated effector memory CD45RA+ cells. Findings of the study overall: A small donor pool kept down the genetic and exposure-history diversity that was represented. The study found about 5% of naive CD4 clonotypes shared across four donors.

Genomic DNA (from each subset) was split evenly across several immunoSEQ plates. TCRdb's copy holds only in-frame clones and misses some; the assay was immunoSEQ multiplex PCR. The sample has some 2.1 million clones; less than 95% are singletons. Germline V gene data show CDR1 as SGDLS and CDR2 as YYNGEE. The CDR3 consists of 16 residues. V lost 0 bases to trimming and J lost 3 bases; unmatched junction nucleotides: 5. This clone came up once. Its cognate antigen is unknown. The chain carries TRBV9 and TRBJ1-1; TRBD1 aligns across 10 bases. This receptor was identified in a man younger than 35 in good health. The sequenced sample consisted of naive CD8+ T cells sorted from blood. CDR3 in amino acids: CASSVDLGTGDTEAFF. In DNA, the CDR3 is TGTGCCAGCAGCGTAGATTTAGGGACAGGGGACACTGAAGCTTTCTTT.